This TCR beta chain was identified in a study of blood T cells in healthy people across ages. This clonotype was observed a handful of times. Its antigen remains unidentified. Germline CDR1 is GTSNPN and CDR2 is SVGIG (reference sequence). CDR3 size: 15 residues. V lost 2 bases, J lost 3 bases, and 6 bases stayed unmatched. The study's findings and limits: In older individuals, TCR beta diversity per million T cells was lower, falling roughly linearly with age.

The second PCR ran roughly 7 to 12 cycles with a sample-barcoded 5' primer and J-beta primers. Every cDNA molecule carried a tag from a template-switch adaptor bearing 12 random nucleotides. TCRdb redid the calling of the 5' RACE reads with MiXCR, one entry per CDR3 protein. The sample lists more than 500,000 distinct CDR3 sequences; 25% to 35% were seen once. These data are also associated with another study on T cells of mothers and their children. That work adds: In both related and unrelated pairs, TCR recombination output is shaped similarly by thymic selection. It was observed that no persistent microchimeric T cell clones could be detected.

The genes are TRBV30 and TRBJ2-5; 10 bases match TRBD2. Specimen: blood. The sequence was obtained from a boy aged 2 to 10 in good health. The CDR3 sequence is CAWSTGLAGEETQYF. In DNA form, the CDR3 reads TGTGCCTGGAGTACCGGGCTAGCGGGAGAAGAGACCCAGTACTTC.